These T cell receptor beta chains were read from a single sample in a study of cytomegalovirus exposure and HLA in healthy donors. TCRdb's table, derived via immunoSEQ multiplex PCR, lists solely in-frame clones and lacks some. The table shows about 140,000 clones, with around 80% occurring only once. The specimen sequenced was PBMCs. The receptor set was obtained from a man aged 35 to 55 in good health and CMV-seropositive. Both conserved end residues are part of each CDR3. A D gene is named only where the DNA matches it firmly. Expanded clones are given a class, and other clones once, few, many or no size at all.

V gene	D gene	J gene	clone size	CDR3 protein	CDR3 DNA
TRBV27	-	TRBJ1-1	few	CASSPQLNTEAFF	TGTGCCAGCAGTCCCCAGTTGAACACTGAAGCTTTCTTT
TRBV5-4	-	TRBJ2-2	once	CASREGGVAGELFF	TGTGCCAGCAGGGAAGGGGGAGTGGCCGGGGAGCTGTTTTTT
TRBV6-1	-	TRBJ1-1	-	CASLSRQTFAEAFF	TGTGCCAGCCTATCTCGACAGACGTTTGCTGAAGCTTTCTTT
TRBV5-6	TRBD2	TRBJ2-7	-	CASSLVGRSSYEQYF	TGTGCCAGCAGCTTGGTCGGGAGGAGCTCCTACGAGCAGTACTTC
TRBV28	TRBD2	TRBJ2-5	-	CASSLRTRVFGETQYF	TGTGCCAGCAGTTTAAGGACTAGAGTATTCGGAGAGACCCAGTACTTC
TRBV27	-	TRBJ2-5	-	CASSFKTGTQETQYF	TGTGCCAGCAGTTTTAAAACAGGAACCCAAGAGACCCAGTACTTC
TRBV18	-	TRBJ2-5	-	CASNRDRQETQYF	TGTGCCAGCAACAGGGATAGGCAAGAGACCCAGTACTTC
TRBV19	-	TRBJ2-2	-	CASSRTGVSGELFF	TGTGCCAGTAGTCGAACGGGGGTGTCCGGGGAGCTGTTTTTT
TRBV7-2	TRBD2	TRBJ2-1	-	CASSRLTSGRGEQFF	TGTGCCAGCAGCCGACTAACTAGCGGGAGGGGTGAGCAGTTCTTC
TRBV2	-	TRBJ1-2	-	CASSEGASGYGYTF	TGTGCCAGCAGTGAAGGGGCCTCCGGCTATGGCTACACCTTC
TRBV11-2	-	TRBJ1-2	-	CASSLYRSPTGIYGYTF	TGTGCCAGCAGCTTATACAGGTCTCCAACAGGGATCTATGGCTACACCTTC
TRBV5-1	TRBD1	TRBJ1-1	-	CASSKTGGGNTEAFF	TGCGCCAGCAGCAAGACAGGGGGTGGGAACACTGAAGCTTTCTTT
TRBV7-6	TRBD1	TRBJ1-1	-	CASSPRTGNTEASF	TGTGCCAGCAGCCCCCGGACAGGGAACACTGAAGCTTCCTTT
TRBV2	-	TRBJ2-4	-	CASSTSSIQYF	TGTGCCAGCAGCACTAGCAGCATTCAGTACTTC
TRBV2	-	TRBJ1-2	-	CASRNAGNSYGYTF	TGTGCCAGCAGGAATGCAGGGAACTCCTATGGCTACACCTTC
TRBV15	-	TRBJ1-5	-	CATSRDRSNQPQHF	TGTGCCACCAGCAGAGACAGGAGCAATCAGCCCCAGCATTTT
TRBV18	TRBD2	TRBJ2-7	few	CASSGTAGVEYEQYF	TGTGCCAGCTCGGGGACTGCGGGGGTAGAGTACGAGCAGTACTTC
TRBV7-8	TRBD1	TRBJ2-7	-	CASSSTGGYEQYF	TGTGCCAGCAGCTCGACAGGGGGCTATGAGCAGTACTTC
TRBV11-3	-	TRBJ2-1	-	CASSLGAGAEQFF	TGTGCCAGCAGCTTAGGGGCTGGGGCTGAGCAGTTCTTC
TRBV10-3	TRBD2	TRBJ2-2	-	CAISESIPTSGSFFTGELFF	TGTGCCATCAGTGAGTCGATTCCGACTAGCGGGAGTTTTTTCACCGGGGAGCTGTTTTTT
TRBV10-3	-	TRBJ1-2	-	CAISEGGVLHGYTF	TGTGCCATCAGTGAGGGGGGGGTGCTACATGGCTACACCTTC
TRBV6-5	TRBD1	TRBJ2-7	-	CASSYTGTGGYEQYF	TGTGCCAGCAGTTACACCGGGACAGGGGGCTACGAGCAGTACTTC
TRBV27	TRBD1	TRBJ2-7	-	CASRPTGAGSYEQYF	TGTGCCAGCAGACCTACAGGGGCAGGGTCCTACGAGCAGTACTTC
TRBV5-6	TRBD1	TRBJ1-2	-	CASSLDRGVYGYTF	TGTGCCAGCAGCTTAGACAGGGGTGTTTATGGCTACACCTTC
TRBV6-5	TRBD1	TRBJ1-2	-	CASSKTGFYGYTF	TGTGCCAGCAGTAAGACAGGGTTCTATGGCTACACCTTC
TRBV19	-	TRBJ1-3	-	CASRVSSGNTIYF	TGTGCCAGTAGGGTGAGCTCTGGAAACACCATATATTTT
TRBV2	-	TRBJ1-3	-	CASSELRTGNTIYF	TGTGCCAGCAGTGAACTGCGGACTGGAAACACCATATATTTT
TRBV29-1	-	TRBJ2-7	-	CSVARLDEQYF	TGCAGCGTGGCCAGACTCGACGAGCAGTACTTC
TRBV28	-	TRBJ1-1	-	CASTATQANTEAFF	TGTGCCAGCACCGCAACTCAGGCGAACACTGAAGCTTTCTTT